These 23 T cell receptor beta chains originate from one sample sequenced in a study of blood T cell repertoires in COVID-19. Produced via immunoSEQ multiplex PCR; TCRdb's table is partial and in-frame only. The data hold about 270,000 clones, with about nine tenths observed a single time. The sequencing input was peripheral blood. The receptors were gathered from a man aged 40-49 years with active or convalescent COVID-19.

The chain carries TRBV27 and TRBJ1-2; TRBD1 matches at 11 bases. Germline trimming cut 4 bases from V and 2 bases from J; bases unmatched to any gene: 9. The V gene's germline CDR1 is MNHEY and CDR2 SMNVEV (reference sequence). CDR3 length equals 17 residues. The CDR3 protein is CASSSPGQGVRNYGYTF. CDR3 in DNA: TGTGCCAGCAGTTCCCCGGGACAGGGGGTTCGCAACTATGGCTACACCTTC.

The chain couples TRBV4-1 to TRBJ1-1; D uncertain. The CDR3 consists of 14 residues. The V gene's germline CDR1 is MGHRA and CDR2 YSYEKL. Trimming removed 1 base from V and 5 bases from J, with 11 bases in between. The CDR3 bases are TGCGCCAGCAGCCAAGGAGTAGGGAGGACTGAAGCTTTCTTT. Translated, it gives CASSQGVGRTEAFF.

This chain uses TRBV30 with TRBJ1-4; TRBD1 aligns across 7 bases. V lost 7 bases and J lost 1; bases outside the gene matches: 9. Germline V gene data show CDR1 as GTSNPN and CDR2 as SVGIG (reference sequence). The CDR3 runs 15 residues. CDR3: CASQRGRETNEKLFF. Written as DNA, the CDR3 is TGTGCCTCCCAAAGGGGGCGAGAAACTAATGAAAAACTGTTTTTT. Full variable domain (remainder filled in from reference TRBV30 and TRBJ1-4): SQTIHQWPATLVQPVGSPLSLECTVEGTSNPNLYWYRQAAGRGLQLLFYSVGIGQISSEVPQNLSASRPQDRQFILSSKKLLLSDSGFYLCASQRGRETNEKLFFGSGTQLSVL.

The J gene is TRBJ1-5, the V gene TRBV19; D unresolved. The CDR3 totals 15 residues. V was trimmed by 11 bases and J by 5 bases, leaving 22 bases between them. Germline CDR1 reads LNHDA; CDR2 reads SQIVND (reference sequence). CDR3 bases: TGTGCCTCCAAATGGGAGGGAAATGGGCATCAGCCCCAGCATTTT. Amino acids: CASKWEGNGHQPQHF.

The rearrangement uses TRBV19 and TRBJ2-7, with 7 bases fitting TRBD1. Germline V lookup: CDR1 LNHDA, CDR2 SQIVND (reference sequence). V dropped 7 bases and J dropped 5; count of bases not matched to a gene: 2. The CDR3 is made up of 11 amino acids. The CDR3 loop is CASKGGHEQYF. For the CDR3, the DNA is TGTGCCAGTAAAGGGGGCCACGAGCAGTACTTC.

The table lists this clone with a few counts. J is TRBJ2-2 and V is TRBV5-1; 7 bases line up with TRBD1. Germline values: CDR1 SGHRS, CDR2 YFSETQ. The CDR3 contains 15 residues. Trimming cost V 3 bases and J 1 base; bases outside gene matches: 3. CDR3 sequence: CASSSGQRNTGELFF. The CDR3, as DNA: TGCGCCAGCAGCTCGGGACAGAGGAACACCGGGGAGCTGTTTTTT.

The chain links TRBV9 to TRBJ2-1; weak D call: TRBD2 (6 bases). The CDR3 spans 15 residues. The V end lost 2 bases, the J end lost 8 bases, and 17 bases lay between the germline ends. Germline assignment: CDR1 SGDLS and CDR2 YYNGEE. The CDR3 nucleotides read TGTGCCAGCAGCGTCTCTGGAGGGGAGTACGATGAGCAGTTCTTC. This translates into CASSVSGGEYDEQFF. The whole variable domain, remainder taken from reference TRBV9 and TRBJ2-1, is DSGVTQTPKHLITATGQRVTLRCSPRSGDLSVYWYQQSLDQGLQFLIQYYNGEERAKGNILERFSAQQFPDLHSELNLSSLELGDSALYFCASSVSGGEYDEQFFGPGTRLTVL.

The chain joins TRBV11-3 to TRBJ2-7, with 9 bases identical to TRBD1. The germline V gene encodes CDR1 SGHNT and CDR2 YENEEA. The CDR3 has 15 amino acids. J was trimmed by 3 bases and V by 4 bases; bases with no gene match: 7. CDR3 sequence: CASSSRTGESYEQYF. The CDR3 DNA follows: TGTGCCAGCAGCTCGAGGACAGGGGAGAGCTACGAGCAGTACTTC. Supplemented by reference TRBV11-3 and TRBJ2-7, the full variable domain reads EAGVVQSPRYKIIEKKQPVAFWCNPISGHNTLYWYLQNLGQGPELLIRYENEEAVDDSQLPKDRFSAERLKGVDSTLKIQPAELGDSAVYLCASSSRTGESYEQYFGPGTRLTVT.

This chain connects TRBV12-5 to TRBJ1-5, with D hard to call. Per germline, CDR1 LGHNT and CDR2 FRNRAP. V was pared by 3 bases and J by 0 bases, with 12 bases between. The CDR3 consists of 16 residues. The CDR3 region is CASGFYAGDSNQPQHF. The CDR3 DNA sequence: TGTGCTAGTGGTTTCTATGCCGGAGATAGCAATCAGCCCCAGCATTTT.

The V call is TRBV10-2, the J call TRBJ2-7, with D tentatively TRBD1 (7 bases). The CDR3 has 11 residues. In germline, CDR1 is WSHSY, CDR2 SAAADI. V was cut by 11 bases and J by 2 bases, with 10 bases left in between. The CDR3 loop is CAAGQTYEQYF. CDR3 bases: TGCGCCGCGGGACAGACCTACGAGCAGTACTTC.

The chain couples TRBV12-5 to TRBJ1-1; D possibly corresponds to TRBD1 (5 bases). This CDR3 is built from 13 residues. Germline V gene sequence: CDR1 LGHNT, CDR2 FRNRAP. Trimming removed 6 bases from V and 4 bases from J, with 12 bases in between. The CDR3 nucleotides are TGTGCTAGTGGATCCAACAGGCCCACTGAAGCTTTCTTT. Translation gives CASGSNRPTEAFF. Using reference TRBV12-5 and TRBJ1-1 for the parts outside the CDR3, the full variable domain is DARVTQTPRHKVTEMGQEVTMRCQPILGHNTVFWYRQTMMQGLELLAYFRNRAPLDDSGMPKDRFSAEMPDATLATLKIQPSEPRDSAVYFCASGSNRPTEAFFGQGTRLTVV.

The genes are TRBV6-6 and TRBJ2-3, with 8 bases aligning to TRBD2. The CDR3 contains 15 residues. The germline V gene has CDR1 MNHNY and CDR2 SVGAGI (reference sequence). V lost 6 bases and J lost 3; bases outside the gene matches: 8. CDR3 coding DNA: TGTGCCAGCAGGCCGGGAGGGGCGGGGACAGATACGCAGTATTTT. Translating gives CASRPGGAGTDTQYF.

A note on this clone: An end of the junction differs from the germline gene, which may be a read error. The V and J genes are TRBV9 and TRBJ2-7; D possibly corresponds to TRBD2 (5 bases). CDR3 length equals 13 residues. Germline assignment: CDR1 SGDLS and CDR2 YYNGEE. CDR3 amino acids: CASSVGVDYEQYF. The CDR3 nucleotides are TGTGCCAGCAGCGTAGGCGTTGACTACGAGCAGTATTTC.

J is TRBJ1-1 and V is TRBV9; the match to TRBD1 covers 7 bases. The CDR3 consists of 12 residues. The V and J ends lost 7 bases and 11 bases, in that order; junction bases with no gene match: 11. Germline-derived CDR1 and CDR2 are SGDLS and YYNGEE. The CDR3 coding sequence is TGTGCCAGCGGAACAGGGGAACTGGACGCTTTCTTT. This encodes CASGTGELDAFF.

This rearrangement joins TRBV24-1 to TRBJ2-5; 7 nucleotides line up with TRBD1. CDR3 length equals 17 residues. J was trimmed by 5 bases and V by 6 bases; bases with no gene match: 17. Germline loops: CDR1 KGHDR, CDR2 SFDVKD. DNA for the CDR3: TGTGCCACCAGTCTTTCAGGGGGTCCGAAGGGCGGGGAGACCCAGTACTTC. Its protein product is CATSLSGGPKGGETQYF.

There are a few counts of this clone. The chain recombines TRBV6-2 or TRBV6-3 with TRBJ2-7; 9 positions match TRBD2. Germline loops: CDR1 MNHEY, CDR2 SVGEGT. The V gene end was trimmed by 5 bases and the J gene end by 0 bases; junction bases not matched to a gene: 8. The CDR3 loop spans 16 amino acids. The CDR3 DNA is TGTGCCAGCAGTCCCCCTAGCGGGAAGCGCTCCTACGAGCAGTACTTC. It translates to CASSPPSGKRSYEQYF.

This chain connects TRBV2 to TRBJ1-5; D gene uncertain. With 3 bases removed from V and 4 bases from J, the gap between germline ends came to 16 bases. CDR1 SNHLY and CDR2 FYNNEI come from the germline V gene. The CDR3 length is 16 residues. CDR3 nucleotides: TGTGCCAGCAGTGACGCAGGTGGAGGTGAGAATCAGCCCCAGCATTTT. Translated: CASSDAGGGENQPQHF.

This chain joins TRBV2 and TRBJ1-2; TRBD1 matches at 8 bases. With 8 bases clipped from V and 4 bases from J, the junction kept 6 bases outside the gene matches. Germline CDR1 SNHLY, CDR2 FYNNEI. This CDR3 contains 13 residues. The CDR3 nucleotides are TGTGCCAGCGGACGGACAGGGCGCTATGGCTACACCTTC. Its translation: CASGRTGRYGYTF. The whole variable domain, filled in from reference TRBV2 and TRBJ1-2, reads EPEVTQTPSHQVTQMGQEVILRCVPISNHLYFYWYRQILGQKVEFLVSFYNNEISEKSEIFDDQFSVERPDGSNFTLKIRSTKLEDSAMYFCASGRTGRYGYTFGSGTRLTVV.

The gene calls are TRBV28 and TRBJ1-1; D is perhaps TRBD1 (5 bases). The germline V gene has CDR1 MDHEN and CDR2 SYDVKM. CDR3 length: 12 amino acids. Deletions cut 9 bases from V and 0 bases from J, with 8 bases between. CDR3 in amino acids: CASGQVNTEAFF. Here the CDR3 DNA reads TGTGCCAGTGGACAAGTGAACACTGAAGCTTTCTTT.

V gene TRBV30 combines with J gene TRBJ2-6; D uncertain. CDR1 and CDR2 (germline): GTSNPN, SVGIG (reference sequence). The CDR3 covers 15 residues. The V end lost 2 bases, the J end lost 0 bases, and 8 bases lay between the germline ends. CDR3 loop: CAWSRIYSGANVLTF. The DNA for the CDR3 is TGTGCCTGGAGTAGAATCTACTCTGGGGCCAACGTCCTGACTTTC.

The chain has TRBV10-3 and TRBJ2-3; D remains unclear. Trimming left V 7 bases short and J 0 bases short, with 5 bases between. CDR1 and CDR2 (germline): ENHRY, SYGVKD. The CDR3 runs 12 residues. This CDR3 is CAIMSSTDTQYF. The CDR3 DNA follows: TGTGCCATCATGTCTAGCACAGATACGCAGTATTTT.

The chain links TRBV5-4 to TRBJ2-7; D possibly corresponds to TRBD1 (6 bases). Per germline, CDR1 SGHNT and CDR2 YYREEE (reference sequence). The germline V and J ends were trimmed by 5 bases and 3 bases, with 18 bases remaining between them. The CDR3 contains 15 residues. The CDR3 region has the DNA TGTGCCAGCAGTTCGGCAGGGGCGAAGTTCTACGAGCAGTACTTC. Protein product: CASSSAGAKFYEQYF.

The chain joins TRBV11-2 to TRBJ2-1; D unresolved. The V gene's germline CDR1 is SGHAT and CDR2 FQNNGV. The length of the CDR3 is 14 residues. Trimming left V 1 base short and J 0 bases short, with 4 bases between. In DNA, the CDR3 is TGTGCCAGCAGCTTAGGGAGCTCCTACAATGAGCAGTTCTTC. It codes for CASSLGSSYNEQFF.